The 29 T cell receptor beta chains reported below all come from one sample, sequenced in a study of shared clonotypes between healthy human individuals. Here immunoSEQ multiplex PCR was the method, and the copy in TCRdb shows in-frame clones only, minus some. The data contain roughly 450,000 clones, 70% to 80% of them seen just once; the ten biggest clones take up 10% to 15%. The source material was PBMCs. Source of these receptors: a woman in her forties in good health. Some clones in this sample may be carry-over from other donors' samples.

This chain joins TRBV2 and TRBJ2-7; D is ambiguous. The V gene lost 7 bases and the J gene lost 0 bases, with 16 bases spanning the gap. The CDR3 has 15 amino acids. CDR1 is SNHLY and CDR2 is FYNNEI in the germline V gene. The CDR3 DNA reads TGTGCCAGCACGTCCCATTCGAGGAGCTCCTACGAGCAGTACTTC. Translated, it gives CASTSHSRSSYEQYF. The whole variable domain, filled in from reference TRBV2 and TRBJ2-7, reads EPEVTQTPSHQVTQMGQEVILRCVPISNHLYFYWYRQILGQKVEFLVSFYNNEISEKSEIFDDQFSVERPDGSNFTLKIRSTKLEDSAMYFCASTSHSRSSYEQYFGPGTRLTVT.

The chain links TRBV29-1 to TRBJ2-5, with D unresolved. CDR1 and CDR2 (germline): SQVTM, ANQGSEA. The CDR3 extends over 10 amino acids. V was shortened by 5 bases and J by 5 bases, with 6 bases between the two germline ends. CDR3 amino acids: CSVKTETQYF. The CDR3 nucleotides read TGCAGCGTTAAAACGGAGACCCAGTACTTC.

This chain links TRBV28 with TRBJ2-7, with a tentative D call TRBD2 (5 bases). This CDR3 has 15 residues. Trimming pared 4 bases from V and 1 base from J, leaving 14 bases between. Germline CDR1 is MDHEN and CDR2 is SYDVKM. DNA for the CDR3: TGTGCCAGCAGTTCCCGCGGGCCGCTTTCCTACGAGCAGTACTTC. It encodes CASSSRGPLSYEQYF.

The chain links TRBV5-1 to TRBJ2-3; D is undetermined. The V end was cut by 4 bases, the J end by 3 bases, with 12 bases between. CDR3 length: 14 residues. Germline V gene data show CDR1 as SGHRS and CDR2 as YFSETQ. CDR3 sequence: CASSLLTNTDTQYF. CDR3 coding DNA: TGCGCCAGCAGCCTCTTGACAAATACAGATACGCAGTATTTT.

The rearrangement joins TRBV9 to TRBJ1-5; possibly TRBD1 for D (5 bases). The CDR3 spans 17 residues. V was pared by 0 bases and J by 0 bases, with 13 bases between. Germline CDR1 and CDR2: SGDLS and YYNGEE. In DNA form, the CDR3 reads TGTGCCAGCAGCGTAGGATCCGGGGACCTTAGCAATCAGCCCCAGCATTTT. Amino acid sequence: CASSVGSGDLSNQPQHF. Full variable domain (missing parts from reference TRBV9 and TRBJ1-5): DSGVTQTPKHLITATGQRVTLRCSPRSGDLSVYWYQQSLDQGLQFLIQYYNGEERAKGNILERFSAQQFPDLHSELNLSSLELGDSALYFCASSVGSGDLSNQPQHFGDGTRLSIL.

The chain carries TRBV5-1 and TRBJ2-2; 10 bases are shared with TRBD2. J was trimmed by 2 bases and V by 0 bases; bases with no gene match: 10. Germline lookup yields CDR1 SGHRS and CDR2 YFSETQ. This CDR3 contains 19 residues. The CDR3: CASSLVAGGRGLNTGELFF. The CDR3, as DNA: TGCGCCAGCAGCTTGGTAGCGGGAGGCCGGGGGCTTAACACCGGGGAGCTGTTTTTT.

The chain links TRBV4-3 to TRBJ2-6; 11 nucleotides line up with TRBD1. Germline-derived CDR1 and CDR2 are LGHNA and YSLEER. V gave up 4 bases and J gave up 3 bases; unmatched junction bases: 20. The CDR3 has 22 residues. CDR3: CASSPRRPVGTGGLGGANVLTF. The CDR3 DNA reads TGCGCCAGCAGCCCCCGGCGACCCGTTGGGACAGGGGGTTTAGGTGGGGCCAACGTCCTGACTTTC.

This clone has just one count. The chain joins TRBV15 to TRBJ2-7, with 11 bases that match TRBD2. The V and J ends lost 1 base and 7 bases, in that order; junction bases with no gene match: 6. From germline, CDR1 is LNHNV and CDR2 YYDKDF (reference sequence). There are 15 residues in the CDR3. DNA of the CDR3: TGTGCCACCAGCAGAGGTGCACTAGCGGGAGAAGAGCAGTACTTC. It yields the protein CATSRGALAGEEQYF. Full variable domain (missing parts from reference TRBV15 and TRBJ2-7): DAMVIQNPRYQVTQFGKPVTLSCSQTLNHNVMYWYQQKSSQAPKLLFHYYDKDFNNEADTPDNFQSRRPNTSFCFLDIRSPGLGDTAMYLCATSRGALAGEEQYFGPGTRLTVT.

This clone was detected once. The CDR3 DNA is TGTGCCAGCAGCCGACTTCCGGGACAGGGAGGTTCACCCCTCCACTTT. As protein: CASSRLPGQGGSPLHF. The chain employs TRBV7-2 and TRBJ1-6, with TRBD1 matching over 9 bases. Losses at the gene ends were 5 bases for V and 9 bases for J; bases not matched to a gene: 11. The CDR3 loop spans 16 amino acids. CDR1 is SGHTA, CDR2 FQGNSA, per germline. The full variable domain, with the rest looked up from reference TRBV7-2 and TRBJ1-6, is GAGVSQSPSNKVTEKGKDVELRCDPISGHTALYWYRQSLGQGLEFLIYFQGNSAPDKSGLPSDRFSAERTGGSVSTLTIQRTQQEDSAVYLCASSRLPGQGGSPLHFGNGTRLTVT.

This chain connects TRBV19 to TRBJ2-7; tentative D call: TRBD2 (5 bases). Trimming took off 5 bases at V and 7 bases at J, with 15 bases between the two ends. This CDR3 is built from 13 residues. The V gene's germline CDR1 is LNHDA and CDR2 SQIVND (reference sequence). CDR3 sequence reads: CASSGPGNREQYF. In DNA, the CDR3 is TGTGCCAGTAGTGGGCCGGGAAACCGGGAGCAGTACTTC. Using reference TRBV19 and TRBJ2-7 for the parts outside the CDR3, the full variable domain is DGGITQSPKYLFRKEGQNVTLSCEQNLNHDAMYWYRQDPGQGLRLIYYSQIVNDFQKGDIAEGYSVSREKKESFPLTVTSAQKNPTAFYLCASSGPGNREQYFGPGTRLTVT.

This clone was seen ten or more times. The chain uses TRBV5-1 and TRBJ2-1; tentatively, D is TRBD1 or TRBD2 (5 bases each). Germline V gene data show CDR1 as SGHRS and CDR2 as YFSETQ. The CDR3 extends over 15 amino acids. V was pared by 4 bases and J by 4 bases, with 15 bases between. The CDR3 here is CASSNPRDLYNEQFF. The DNA of the CDR3 is TGCGCCAGCAGCAACCCTAGGGACCTGTACAATGAGCAGTTCTTC.

The chain couples TRBV7-9 to TRBJ2-3; D uncertain. V was trimmed by 8 bases and J by 0 bases, leaving 12 bases between them. The CDR3 has 14 amino acids. Germline V CDR1 and CDR2: SEHNR, FQNEAQ (reference sequence). CDR3 DNA: TGTGCCAGCTCACCCGTTGAGAGCACAGATACGCAGTATTTT. Translation gives CASSPVESTDTQYF.

The rearrangement links TRBV7-3 to TRBJ2-3; no reliable D call. Germline loops: CDR1 SGHTA, CDR2 FQGTGA. The V end was cut by 5 bases, the J end by 1 base, with 10 bases between. The CDR3 loop spans 14 amino acids. The CDR3 spells CASSPLQRTDTQYF. DNA for the CDR3: TGTGCCAGCAGCCCCCTACAGCGCACAGATACGCAGTATTTT.

The chain links TRBV7-2 to TRBJ2-5; TRBD1 agrees at 8 bases. Per germline, CDR1 SGHTA and CDR2 FQGNSA. Trimming cost V 0 bases and J 2 bases; bases outside gene matches: 5. The CDR3 is made up of 16 amino acids. CDR3 amino acids: CASSLAYRGRQETQYF. Written as DNA, the CDR3 is TGTGCCAGCAGCTTAGCGTACAGGGGGAGGCAAGAGACCCAGTACTTC.

V usage is TRBV5-1 and J usage is TRBJ2-7; a possible D gene is TRBD2 (6 bases). V was trimmed by 0 bases and J by 0 bases, leaving 10 bases between them. The CDR3 runs 15 residues. From germline, CDR1 is SGHRS and CDR2 YFSETQ. This CDR3 reads CASSLEPAGSYEQYF. CDR3 DNA: TGCGCCAGCAGCTTGGAGCCAGCGGGCTCCTACGAGCAGTACTTC. Full variable domain (remainder filled in from reference TRBV5-1 and TRBJ2-7): KAGVTQTPRYLIKTRGQQVTLSCSPISGHRSVSWYQQTPGQGLQFLFEYFSETQRNKGNFPGRFSGRQFSNSRSEMNVSTLELGDSALYLCASSLEPAGSYEQYFGPGTRLTVT.

The gene calls are TRBV27 and TRBJ2-2, with D unclear. The germline V gene has CDR1 MNHEY and CDR2 SMNVEV (reference sequence). V was pared by 5 bases and J by 0 bases, with 7 bases between. The length of the CDR3 is 14 residues. The CDR3 DNA sequence: TGTGCCAGCAGTCCTGGCGCGAACACCGGGGAGCTGTTTTTT. It is translated as CASSPGANTGELFF.

V usage is TRBV10-2 and J usage is TRBJ2-1; D is undetermined. Germline CDR1 WSHSY, CDR2 SAAADI. V was clipped by 5 bases and J by 0 bases, with 2 bases between them. This CDR3 contains 12 residues. The CDR3 loop reads CASSISYNEQFF. The CDR3 bases are TGCGCCAGCAGTATCTCCTACAATGAGCAGTTCTTC.

This clone appeared a few times. CDR3 DNA sequence: TGCGCCAGCAGCTTGGACGGATTTGGGGCGGGGGAGCAGTACTTC. The encoded protein is CASSLDGFGAGEQYF. The rearrangement uses TRBV5-1 and TRBJ2-7; a weak D match, TRBD2 (6 bases). CDR1 is SGHRS, CDR2 YFSETQ, per germline. The CDR3 loop spans 15 amino acids. Trimming shortened V by 0 bases and J by 7 bases, and 17 bases separated the two germline ends.

This chain connects TRBV5-1 to TRBJ1-1, with 9 positions matching TRBD1. The length of the CDR3 is 14 residues. V lost 3 bases and J lost 4; bases outside the gene matches: 4. The germline V gene encodes CDR1 SGHRS and CDR2 YFSETQ. The CDR3 DNA is TGCGCCAGCAGCTCACAGGGGGCCAGCACTGAAGCTTTCTTT. As protein: CASSSQGASTEAFF.

The chain joins TRBV28 to TRBJ2-1; no firm D call. The V and J ends lost 5 bases and 1 base respectively, with 6 bases between them. In germline, CDR1 is MDHEN, CDR2 SYDVKM. The length of the CDR3 is 13 residues. The CDR3 spells CASSPTSYNEQFF. The CDR3, as DNA: TGTGCCAGCAGTCCAACTTCCTACAATGAGCAGTTCTTC.

The genes are TRBV4-3 and TRBJ2-7; 8 bases fit TRBD1. V was pared by 0 bases and J by 6 bases, with 7 bases of the junction left unmatched. CDR1 and CDR2 from the germline V gene are LGHNA and YSLEER. The length of the CDR3 is 15 residues. The DNA of the CDR3 is TGCGCCAGCAGCCAAGAGGACAGGGTTTCTTTCGAGCAGTACTTC. This encodes CASSQEDRVSFEQYF.

The genes are TRBV11-2 and TRBJ2-6; 9 bases are shared with TRBD1. The CDR3 has 17 residues. CDR1 SGHAT and CDR2 FQNNGV come from the germline V gene. Trimming took 5 bases from V and 0 from J; bases not matched to a gene: 5. CDR3 coding DNA: TGTGCCAGCAGCCAGGGACAGGGCCTCTCTGGGGCCAACGTCCTGACTTTC. This translates into CASSQGQGLSGANVLTF.

This clone came up many times. This sequence joins TRBV5-1 and TRBJ2-5, with D uncertain. Germline CDR1 is SGHRS and CDR2 is YFSETQ. The V end was cut by 4 bases, the J end by 5 bases, with 9 bases between. The CDR3 spans 12 residues. CDR3 residues: CASSLTAETQYF. The CDR3 DNA is TGCGCCAGCAGCCTAACAGCCGAGACCCAGTACTTC.

This clone is a singleton in its sample. The gene calls are TRBV11-2 and TRBJ2-7, with D tentatively TRBD1 or TRBD2 (5 bases each). Germline V CDR1 and CDR2: SGHAT, FQNNGV. Trimming left V 3 bases short and J 3 bases short, with 12 bases between. CDR3 length equals 14 residues. CDR3 in DNA: TGTGCCAGCAGCTTGAGGGGTTTTAACTACGAGCAGTACTTC. It yields the protein CASSLRGFNYEQYF.

The rearrangement joins TRBV28 to TRBJ2-7; TRBD2 matches 9 bases. This CDR3 comprises 14 residues. Looked up from germline, CDR1 is MDHEN and CDR2 is SYDVKM. V was pared by 11 bases and J by 1 base, with 9 bases of the junction left unmatched. For the CDR3, the DNA is TGTGCCGTCCCAGGGGCGGGAGGGTCCTACGAGCAGTACTTC. Translated, it gives CAVPGAGGSYEQYF.

V and J are TRBV7-9 and TRBJ2-7; the D gene could be TRBD1 or TRBD2 (5 bases each). Germline V CDR1 and CDR2: SEHNR, FQNEAQ (reference sequence). Trimming stripped 5 bases from V and 2 bases from J, with 19 bases between. The length of the CDR3 is 16 residues. The CDR3 sequence: CASSPPLRGVPYEQYF. The CDR3 DNA reads TGTGCCAGCAGCCCCCCTCTCCGAGGGGTCCCCTACGAGCAGTACTTC.

The V and J genes are TRBV7-8 and TRBJ1-5; maybe TRBD1 (6 bases). Germline V CDR1 and CDR2: SGHVS, FQNEAQ. V lost 1 base and J 7 bases, leaving 20 bases between the germline ends. The length of the CDR3 is 17 residues. CDR3 amino acids: CASSLGGGGGGWQPQHF. CDR3 DNA: TGTGCCAGCAGCTTAGGAGGCGGTGGAGGGGGATGGCAGCCCCAGCATTTT. The whole variable domain, filled in from reference TRBV7-8 and TRBJ1-5, reads GAGVSQSPRYKVAKRGQDVALRCDPISGHVSLFWYQQALGQGPEFLTYFQNEAQLDKSGLPSDRFFAERPEGSVSTLKIQRTQQEDSAVYLCASSLGGGGGGWQPQHFGDGTRLSIL.

The rearrangement uses TRBV28 and TRBJ1-5, with TRBD1 matching 9 bases. Per germline, CDR1 MDHEN and CDR2 SYDVKM. The CDR3 totals 15 residues. The J segment lost 7 bases and the V segment lost 6 bases, leaving 10 bases of the junction unmatched. CDR3 sequence reads: CASRNPGQGVQPQHF. The CDR3 nucleotides read TGTGCCAGCAGAAACCCGGGACAGGGAGTGCAGCCCCAGCATTTT.

The V gene is TRBV2, the J gene TRBJ1-1; no definite D call. Germline V gives CDR1 SNHLY, CDR2 FYNNEI. The V gene lost 5 bases and the J gene lost 7 bases, with 5 bases spanning the gap. The CDR3 is made up of 10 amino acids. The chain's CDR3 is CASSMGEAFF. CDR3 DNA sequence: TGTGCCAGCAGTATGGGTGAAGCTTTCTTT. Full variable domain (outside the CDR3, taken from reference TRBV2 and TRBJ1-1): EPEVTQTPSHQVTQMGQEVILRCVPISNHLYFYWYRQILGQKVEFLVSFYNNEISEKSEIFDDQFSVERPDGSNFTLKIRSTKLEDSAMYFCASSMGEAFFGQGTRLTVV.